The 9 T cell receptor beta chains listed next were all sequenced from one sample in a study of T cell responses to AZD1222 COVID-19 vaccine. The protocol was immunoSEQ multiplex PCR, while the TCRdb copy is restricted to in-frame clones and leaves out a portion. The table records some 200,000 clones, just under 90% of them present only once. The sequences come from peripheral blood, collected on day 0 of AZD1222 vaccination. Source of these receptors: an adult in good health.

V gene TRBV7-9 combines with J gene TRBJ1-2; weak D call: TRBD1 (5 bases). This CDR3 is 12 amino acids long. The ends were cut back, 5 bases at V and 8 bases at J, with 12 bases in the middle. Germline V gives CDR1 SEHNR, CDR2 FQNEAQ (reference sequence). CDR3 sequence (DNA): TGTGCCAGCAGCGCACAAGGGGTCGGCTACACCTTC. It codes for CASSAQGVGYTF.

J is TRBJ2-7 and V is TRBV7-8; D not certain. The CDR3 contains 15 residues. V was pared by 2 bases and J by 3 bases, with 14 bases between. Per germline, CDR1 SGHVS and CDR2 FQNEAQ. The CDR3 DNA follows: TGTGCCAGCAGCTTATTGTCGGCTGGGTACTACGAGCAGTACTTC. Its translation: CASSLLSAGYYEQYF.

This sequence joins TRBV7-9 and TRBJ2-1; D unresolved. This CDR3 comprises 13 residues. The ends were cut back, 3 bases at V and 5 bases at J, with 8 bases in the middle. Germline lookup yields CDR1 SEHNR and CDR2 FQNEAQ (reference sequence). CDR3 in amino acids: CASSFDWNNEQFF. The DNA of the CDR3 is TGTGCCAGCAGCTTCGACTGGAACAATGAGCAGTTCTTC.

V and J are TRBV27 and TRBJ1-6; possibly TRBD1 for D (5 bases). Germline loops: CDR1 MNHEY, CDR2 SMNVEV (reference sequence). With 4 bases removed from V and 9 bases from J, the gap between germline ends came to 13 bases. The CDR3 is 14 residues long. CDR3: CASSSPPDSSPLHF. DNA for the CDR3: TGTGCCAGCAGTTCCCCCCCCGACAGTTCACCCCTCCACTTT.

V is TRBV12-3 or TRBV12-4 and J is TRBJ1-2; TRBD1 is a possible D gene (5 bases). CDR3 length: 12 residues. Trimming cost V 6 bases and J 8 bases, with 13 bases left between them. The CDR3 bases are TGTGCCAGCAGCACCCAGGGTATCGGCTACACCTTC. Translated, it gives CASSTQGIGYTF.

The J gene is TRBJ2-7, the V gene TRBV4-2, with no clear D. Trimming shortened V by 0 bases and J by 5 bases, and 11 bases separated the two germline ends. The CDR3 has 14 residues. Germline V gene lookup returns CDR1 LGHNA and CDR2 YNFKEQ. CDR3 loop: CASSQDPREDEQYF. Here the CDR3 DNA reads TGTGCCAGCAGCCAAGACCCCAGAGAGGACGAGCAGTACTTC.

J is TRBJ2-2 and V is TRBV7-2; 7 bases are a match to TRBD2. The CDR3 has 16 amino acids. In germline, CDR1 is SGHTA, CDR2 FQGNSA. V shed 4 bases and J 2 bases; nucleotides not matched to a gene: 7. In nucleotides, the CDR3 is TGTGCCAGCAGCTCCTCCCGGACTAGTAACACCGGGGAGCTGTTTTTT. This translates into CASSSSRTSNTGELFF.

The CDR3 reads CASSEVSGYTF. The CDR3 bases are TGTGCCAGCAGTGAAGTGAGTGGCTACACCTTC. The rearrangement uses TRBV25-1 and TRBJ1-2; unclear D gene. Trimming cost V 2 bases and J 7 bases, with 5 bases left between them. Germline V CDR1 and CDR2: MGHDK, SYGVNS. This CDR3 contains 11 residues.

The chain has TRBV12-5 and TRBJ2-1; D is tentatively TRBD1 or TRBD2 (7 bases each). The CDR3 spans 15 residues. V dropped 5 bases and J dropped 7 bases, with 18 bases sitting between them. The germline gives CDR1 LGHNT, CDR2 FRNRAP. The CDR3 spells CASGTRQGGGNEQFF. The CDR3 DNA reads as TGTGCTAGTGGTACCCGACAGGGAGGGGGTAATGAGCAGTTCTTC.